This TCR beta chain was found in a study of blood T cells in healthy people across ages. Study-wide findings and caveats: The authors considered diversity estimates from one million T cells to be underestimates. With age, beta diversity per million T cells declined roughly linearly, significantly by about 40.

A second PCR, run for about 7 to 11 cycles, used a sample-barcoded 5' primer plus a J-beta primer mix. Researchers report that a template-switch adaptor with 12 random nucleotides tagged each cDNA molecule. Every individual sample yielded 2.5 million or more paired-end reads (each containing CDR3). TCRdb re-analysed the 5' RACE reads in MiXCR, keeping a single row per CDR3 protein. The sample lists 1 million or so distinct CDR3 sequences; 40% to 45% were seen once. Germline V gene sequence: CDR1 SEHNR, CDR2 FQNEAQ (reference sequence). This CDR3 has 17 residues. V shed 1 base and J 1 base; nucleotides not matched to a gene: 6. Concerning this clonotype itself: What it recognizes is unknown.

Material for sequencing was blood. The rearrangement joins TRBV7-9 to TRBJ2-3, with TRBD2 matching over 9 bases. This clonotype originated in a woman in her sixties in good health. The CDR3 loop reads CASSLVQAGGGTDTQYF. The DNA of the CDR3 is TGTGCCAGCAGCTTAGTACAAGCGGGAGGTGGCACAGATACGCAGTATTTT.